This T cell receptor beta chain originates from a study of blood T cell repertoires in COVID-19. Study as a whole: Sites across the United States, Italy and Spain contributed samples from acute and convalescent COVID-19. From T cells, B-cell-depleted T cells, or PBMCs came the material, which was cDNA or gDNA.

CDR1 ENHRY and CDR2 SYGVKD come from the germline V gene. J was trimmed by 5 bases and V by 11 bases; bases with no gene match: 11. The CDR3 is 14 residues long. Source study methods: Cell counts per sample came from amplifying reference gene primers. The assay was immunoSEQ multiplex PCR, and TCRdb's table has in-frame clones only and misses some. V, J and clone size reflect that table, while D and trimming were determined from the DNA. The sample consists of under 150,000 clones, 65% to 85% of them appearing once. This clone was seen a single time. The chain links TRBV10-3 to TRBJ2-3; 9 bases match TRBD1. The sample taken for sequencing was peripheral blood. The sequence came from a man older than 75 with active or convalescent COVID-19. In DNA form, the CDR3 reads TGTGCCGGCGCCGGGACAGGGAACAAAGATACGCAGTATTTT. Translation: CAGAGTGNKDTQYF.